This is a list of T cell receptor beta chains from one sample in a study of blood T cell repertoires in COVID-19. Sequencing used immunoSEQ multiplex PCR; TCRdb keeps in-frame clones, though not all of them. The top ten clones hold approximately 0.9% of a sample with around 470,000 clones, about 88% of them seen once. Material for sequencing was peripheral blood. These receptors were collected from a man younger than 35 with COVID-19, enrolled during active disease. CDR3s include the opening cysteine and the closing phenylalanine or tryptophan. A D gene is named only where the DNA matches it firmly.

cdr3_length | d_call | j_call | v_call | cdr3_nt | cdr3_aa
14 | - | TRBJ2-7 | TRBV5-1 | TGCGCCAGCAGCCTCCAGGGGTCCCCCTACGAGCAGTACTTC | CASSLQGSPYEQYF
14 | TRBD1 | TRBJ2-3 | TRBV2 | TGTGCCAGCAGCCGGGACAGGCGCACAGATACGCAGTATTTT | CASSRDRRTDTQYF
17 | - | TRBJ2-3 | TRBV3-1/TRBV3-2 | TGTGCCAGCAGCGCTCCCGGGTCGCTCTTCATCACAGATACGCAGTATTTT | CASSAPGSLFITDTQYF
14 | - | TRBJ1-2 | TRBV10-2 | TGCGCCAGCAGTGTAACAGGGCCTAACTATGGCTACACCTTC | CASSVTGPNYGYTF
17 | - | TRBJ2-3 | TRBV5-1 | TGCGCCAGCAGGAAAACTATTAGCGGTCCTAGCACAGATACGCAGTATTTT | CASRKTISGPSTDTQYF
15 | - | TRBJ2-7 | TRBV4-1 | TGCGCCAGCAGCCAAGCTGGACAGAGCTCCTACGAGCAGTACTTC | CASSQAGQSSYEQYF
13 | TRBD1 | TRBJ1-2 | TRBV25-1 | TGTGCCAGCAGGGGACAGGACCCGAGGGGCTACACCTTC | CASRGQDPRGYTF
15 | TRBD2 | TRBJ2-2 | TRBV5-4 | TGTGCCAGCAGCTCGGGGGGGACGAACACCGGGGAGCTGTTTTTT | CASSSGGTNTGELFF
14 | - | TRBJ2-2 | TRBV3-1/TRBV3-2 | TGTGCCAGCAGCCAAGCGCGGCCCACCGGGGAGCTGTTTTTT | CASSQARPTGELFF
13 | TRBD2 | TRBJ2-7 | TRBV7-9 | TGTGCCAGCAGCTCGGGACTAGCGGGCGAGCAGTACTTC | CASSSGLAGEQYF